The sequence of this T cell receptor (beta chain) was determined in a study of blood T cell repertoires in COVID-19. Study-level information: Acute-phase and convalescent COVID-19 samples originated in the United States, Italy and Spain. From T cells, B-cell-depleted T cells, or PBMCs came the material, which was cDNA or gDNA.

Per the study methods: Amplifying reference gene primers gave estimates of nucleated cell counts. The data were produced by immunoSEQ multiplex PCR, yet TCRdb's version contains in-frame clones alone and is incomplete. That table is the source of V, J and clone size, and D and trimming were worked out from the DNA. The data show 150,000 to 200,000 clones, approximately 86% seen once. The germline V gene has CDR1 SGHVS and CDR2 FQNEAQ. V was pared by 4 bases and J by 10 bases, with 14 bases between. This CDR3 comprises 13 residues. V usage is TRBV7-8 and J usage is TRBJ2-4, with D perhaps TRBD1 (6 bases). The source is a man in his sixties or seventies with acute or convalescent COVID-19. The specimen was peripheral blood. The CDR3 region is CASSSQGPAIQYF. CDR3 in DNA: TGTGCCAGCAGCTCTCAGGGGCCGGCGATTCAGTACTTC.